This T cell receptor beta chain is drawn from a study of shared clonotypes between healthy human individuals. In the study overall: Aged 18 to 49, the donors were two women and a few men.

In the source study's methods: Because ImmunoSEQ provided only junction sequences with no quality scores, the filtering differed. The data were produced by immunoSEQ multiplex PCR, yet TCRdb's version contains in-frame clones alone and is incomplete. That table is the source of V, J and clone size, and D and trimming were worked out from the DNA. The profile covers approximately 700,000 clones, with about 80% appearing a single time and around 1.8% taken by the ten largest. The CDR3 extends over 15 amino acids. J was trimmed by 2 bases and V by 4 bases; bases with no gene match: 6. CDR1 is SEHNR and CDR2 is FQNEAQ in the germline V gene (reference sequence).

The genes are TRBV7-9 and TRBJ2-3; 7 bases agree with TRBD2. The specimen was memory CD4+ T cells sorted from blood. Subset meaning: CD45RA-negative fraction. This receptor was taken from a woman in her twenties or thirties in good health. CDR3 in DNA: TGTGCCAGCAGCTCGGACCTAGCGGACACAGATACGCAGTATTTT. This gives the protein CASSSDLADTDTQYF. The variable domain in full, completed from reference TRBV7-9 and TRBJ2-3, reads DTGVSQNPRHKITKRGQNVTFRCDPISEHNRLYWYRQTLGQGPEFLTYFQNEAQLEKSRLLSDRFSAERPKGSFSTLEIQRTEQGDSAMYLCASSSDLADTDTQYFGPGTRLTVL.